This T cell receptor (beta chain) appears in the sequencing data of a study of cytomegalovirus exposure and HLA in healthy donors. Overall study: HLA-typed donors were the source of around 77 million unique TCRs held in an early data release.

The PCR employed 60 Vbeta primers together with 13 Jbeta primers. Measured with immunoSEQ multiplex PCR; TCRdb has only the in-frame clones, and not every one. Of 58,000 or so clones listed, approximately 82% were seen once; the top ten hold roughly 25%. General study results and limits: A later analysis appeared to link common viral pathogens to several of the most significant clusters. Later analysis demonstrated an association between a missense DCLRE1C variant and TCR beta V- and J-gene trimming.

On this clone itself: Its antigen is still unknown.

The specimen was PBMCs. The source is a woman between 40 and 50 years old in good health and CMV-seropositive.

CDR3 in DNA: TGTGCCAGCGGGGGGAACAGAATGAACACTGAAGCTTTCTTT. This gives the protein CASGGNRMNTEAFF. The chain uses TRBV7-9 and TRBJ1-1; TRBD1 is a possible D gene (5 bases). Germline V lookup: CDR1 SEHNR, CDR2 FQNEAQ (reference sequence). There are 14 residues in the CDR3. The V gene lost 8 bases and the J gene lost 0 bases, with 13 bases spanning the gap.